The rows below give T cell receptor beta chains drawn from one sample of a study of cytomegalovirus exposure and HLA in healthy donors. This table comes from immunoSEQ multiplex PCR, and its TCRdb copy is limited to in-frame clones, with some not included. Found here are some 130,000 clones, roughly nine tenths of them singletons; the top ten hold roughly 3%. The source material was PBMCs. Receptors originate from a man younger than 35 in good health and CMV-seronegative. Each CDR3 is given with its conserved first and last residue. Fields, in order: clone size, V gene, J gene, D gene, CDR3 protein. The D gene is left open where the match is weak. The size entry is marked missing in some rows and otherwise reads once, few, many or a size class.

clone_size: -; v_call: TRBV27; j_call: TRBJ2-3; d_call: -; cdr3_aa: CARARDTQYF
clone_size: -; v_call: TRBV10-2; j_call: TRBJ2-7; d_call: TRBD2; cdr3_aa: CASNLAGGYEQYF
clone_size: -; v_call: TRBV5-4; j_call: TRBJ2-2; d_call: TRBD2; cdr3_aa: CASSTKGLAPTGELFF
clone_size: -; v_call: TRBV5-4; j_call: TRBJ1-2; d_call: TRBD1; cdr3_aa: CASSYPGQNYGYTF
clone_size: -; v_call: TRBV19; j_call: TRBJ1-5; d_call: TRBD1; cdr3_aa: CASSGPGQRNQPQHF
clone_size: -; v_call: TRBV6-4; j_call: TRBJ1-1; d_call: TRBD1; cdr3_aa: CASSDRTGGNTEAFF
clone_size: -; v_call: TRBV2; j_call: TRBJ2-7; d_call: TRBD1; cdr3_aa: CASSLDRGGDEQYF
clone_size: -; v_call: TRBV7-8; j_call: TRBJ2-7; d_call: TRBD2; cdr3_aa: CASSFGQGSTSGRAGEQYF
clone_size: few; v_call: TRBV6-1; j_call: TRBJ1-3; d_call: TRBD1; cdr3_aa: CASSDRDRVPGNTIYF
clone_size: -; v_call: TRBV11-3; j_call: TRBJ2-7; d_call: TRBD1; cdr3_aa: CASSLDRAYEQYF
clone_size: once; v_call: TRBV6-1; j_call: TRBJ2-3; d_call: TRBD2; cdr3_aa: CASSERGGSSTDTQYF
clone_size: -; v_call: TRBV5-1; j_call: TRBJ1-5; d_call: TRBD1; cdr3_aa: CASSLTGDSNQPQHF
clone_size: once; v_call: TRBV6-5; j_call: TRBJ1-2; d_call: TRBD1; cdr3_aa: CASSPNRGHGYTF
clone_size: -; v_call: TRBV2; j_call: TRBJ1-2; d_call: TRBD1; cdr3_aa: CASSGQGNYGYTF
clone_size: -; v_call: TRBV6-5; j_call: TRBJ1-5; d_call: TRBD1; cdr3_aa: CASSKTGGNQPQHF
clone_size: -; v_call: TRBV5-1; j_call: TRBJ2-3; d_call: TRBD2; cdr3_aa: CASSLRGEIADTQYF
clone_size: -; v_call: TRBV15; j_call: TRBJ2-1; d_call: TRBD1; cdr3_aa: CATRGDSLNEQFF
clone_size: -; v_call: TRBV6-1; j_call: TRBJ2-7; d_call: -; cdr3_aa: CASGWWAKQYF
clone_size: -; v_call: TRBV15; j_call: TRBJ2-4; d_call: TRBD1; cdr3_aa: CATSRAGTGATKNIQYF
clone_size: -; v_call: TRBV7-9; j_call: TRBJ2-2; d_call: -; cdr3_aa: CASSQRANTGELFF
clone_size: -; v_call: TRBV7-8; j_call: TRBJ1-5; d_call: TRBD1; cdr3_aa: CASSRIQGAINQPQHF
clone_size: -; v_call: TRBV2; j_call: TRBJ2-7; d_call: -; cdr3_aa: CASREDSYEQYF
clone_size: -; v_call: TRBV11-2; j_call: TRBJ2-2; d_call: TRBD2; cdr3_aa: CASSTAGPYGGELFF
clone_size: -; v_call: TRBV7-8; j_call: TRBJ1-2; d_call: -; cdr3_aa: CASSFEGLGGYTF
clone_size: -; v_call: TRBV11-2; j_call: TRBJ2-1; d_call: TRBD2; cdr3_aa: CASRPGLARGNEQFF
clone_size: -; v_call: TRBV5-5; j_call: TRBJ2-7; d_call: TRBD1; cdr3_aa: CASSPGQGAFYEQYF
clone_size: -; v_call: TRBV6-5; j_call: TRBJ2-7; d_call: TRBD1; cdr3_aa: CASSSDRDYEQYF
clone_size: -; v_call: TRBV27; j_call: TRBJ1-1; d_call: -; cdr3_aa: CASSLNGHSNTEAFF
clone_size: -; v_call: TRBV6-1; j_call: TRBJ2-5; d_call: TRBD1; cdr3_aa: CASKGQVQETQYF
clone_size: -; v_call: TRBV27; j_call: TRBJ1-1; d_call: -; cdr3_aa: CASRIRGGTEAFF
clone_size: few; v_call: TRBV2; j_call: TRBJ1-6; d_call: TRBD1; cdr3_aa: CASSSTGYGSPLHF
clone_size: once; v_call: TRBV5-4; j_call: TRBJ2-2; d_call: TRBD2; cdr3_aa: CASSFWGGTNTGELFF
clone_size: -; v_call: TRBV7-9; j_call: TRBJ2-7; d_call: TRBD1; cdr3_aa: CASSRSDRRIYEQYF
clone_size: -; v_call: TRBV2; j_call: TRBJ1-2; d_call: -; cdr3_aa: CASSEARDSNYGYTF
clone_size: -; v_call: TRBV27; j_call: TRBJ2-4; d_call: -; cdr3_aa: CASSLGQENIQYF
clone_size: -; v_call: TRBV10-3; j_call: TRBJ2-7; d_call: -; cdr3_aa: CAISDPTRDYEQYF
clone_size: once; v_call: TRBV19; j_call: TRBJ2-1; d_call: TRBD2; cdr3_aa: CASSVSPGGGSYNEQFF
clone_size: -; v_call: TRBV7-9; j_call: TRBJ2-1; d_call: -; cdr3_aa: CASSSRDNEQFF
clone_size: -; v_call: TRBV10-3; j_call: TRBJ2-1; d_call: -; cdr3_aa: CAISESWGVSSYNEQFF
clone_size: -; v_call: TRBV9; j_call: TRBJ2-3; d_call: TRBD1; cdr3_aa: CASSVERGPDTQYF
clone_size: -; v_call: TRBV10-2; j_call: TRBJ1-1; d_call: -; cdr3_aa: CATLQGTKAFF
clone_size: few; v_call: TRBV10-3; j_call: TRBJ1-6; d_call: -; cdr3_aa: CAIKSDTVLSPLHF
clone_size: -; v_call: TRBV30; j_call: TRBJ2-1; d_call: TRBD2; cdr3_aa: CAWSPGGYEQFF
clone_size: -; v_call: TRBV30; j_call: TRBJ2-5; d_call: -; cdr3_aa: CAWSGGTHKETQYF
clone_size: -; v_call: TRBV7-9; j_call: TRBJ1-2; d_call: -; cdr3_aa: CASSPLARLNYGYTF
clone_size: -; v_call: TRBV2; j_call: TRBJ2-2; d_call: TRBD1; cdr3_aa: CASRGGVWDRVTGELFF
clone_size: -; v_call: TRBV6-1; j_call: TRBJ2-7; d_call: -; cdr3_aa: CASLTHWCNEQYF
clone_size: -; v_call: TRBV5-6; j_call: TRBJ1-2; d_call: -; cdr3_aa: CASSLALNYGYTF
clone_size: -; v_call: TRBV5-6; j_call: TRBJ2-1; d_call: -; cdr3_aa: CASSLLSPSGRQFF
clone_size: once; v_call: TRBV27; j_call: TRBJ2-1; d_call: TRBD1; cdr3_aa: CASSPTGGTGHEQFF
clone_size: once; v_call: TRBV6-4; j_call: TRBJ2-1; d_call: TRBD1; cdr3_aa: CASSDSGGTGNNEQFF
clone_size: -; v_call: TRBV10-3; j_call: TRBJ1-1; d_call: TRBD1; cdr3_aa: CAISESWAGDLTGASAEAFF
clone_size: -; v_call: TRBV6-1; j_call: TRBJ1-1; d_call: -; cdr3_aa: CASSAPGGEATEAFF
clone_size: few; v_call: TRBV11-2; j_call: TRBJ1-2; d_call: TRBD1; cdr3_aa: CASSFLQGPYYGYTF
clone_size: -; v_call: TRBV7-9; j_call: TRBJ2-5; d_call: TRBD1; cdr3_aa: CASSSSTGGETQYF
clone_size: -; v_call: TRBV20-1; j_call: TRBJ2-1; d_call: TRBD2; cdr3_aa: CSASLAYQFF
clone_size: once; v_call: TRBV7-9; j_call: TRBJ2-3; d_call: TRBD2; cdr3_aa: CASSYGTTSGTDTQYF
clone_size: -; v_call: TRBV9; j_call: TRBJ2-7; d_call: TRBD1; cdr3_aa: CASSSTGGEQYF
clone_size: -; v_call: TRBV5-4; j_call: TRBJ1-2; d_call: -; cdr3_aa: CASSFYRALEYGYTF
clone_size: -; v_call: TRBV28; j_call: TRBJ2-7; d_call: TRBD2; cdr3_aa: CASRLPGLDAEQYF